These 11 T cell receptor beta chains came from one sample sequenced in a study of T cell repertoires in cytomegalovirus infection. From the reads, TCRdb called clonotypes with MiXCR, one entry per CDR3 protein. The data hold approximately 750,000 distinct CDR3 sequences, with roughly a third observed a single time. The sequenced material came from PBMCs. Receptors were obtained from a human donor in good health (CMV status not recorded). Some clones in this sample may be carry-over from other donors' samples.

This clonotype came up a few times. The chain carries TRBV6-5 and TRBJ1-6; no definite D call. The CDR3 sequence is 16 residues long. CDR1 is MNHEY and CDR2 is SVGAGI in the germline V gene. V lost 2 bases and J 0 bases, leaving 8 bases between the germline ends. CDR3 DNA: TGTGCCAGCAGTTACGTCGAGAGCTCCTATAATTCACCCCTCCACTTT. This encodes CASSYVESSYNSPLHF.

The sample holds a few counts of this clonotype. The rearrangement joins TRBV7-2 to TRBJ1-2; 11 nucleotides line up with TRBD1. Unmatched junction bases numbered 8, after V lost 3 bases and J lost 8 bases. CDR3 length: 15 residues. CDR1 is SGHTA and CDR2 is FQGNSA in the germline V gene. Written as DNA, the CDR3 is TGTGCCAGCAGCTTCGCTGGACAGGGGGCTGGAGGCTACACCTTC. It is translated as CASSFAGQGAGGYTF.

This clonotype was found many times. The V and J genes are TRBV7-8 and TRBJ2-5, with 7 nucleotides matching TRBD2. The CDR3 covers 14 residues. V dropped 1 base and J dropped 2; count of bases not matched to a gene: 1. Germline lookup yields CDR1 SGHVS and CDR2 FQNEAQ. The CDR3 here is CASSLGTRQETQYF. Written as DNA, the CDR3 is TGTGCCAGCAGCTTAGGGACTAGACAAGAGACCCAGTACTTC.

The rearrangement uses TRBV7-2 and TRBJ2-7, with 14 bases aligning to TRBD2. CDR3 length: 15 amino acids. After removal of 3 bases from V and 5 bases from J, the junction contained 3 bases not matched to a gene. Germline loops: CDR1 SGHTA, CDR2 FQGNSA. CDR3 protein: CASSLGLAGAHEQYF. The CDR3 DNA reads as TGTGCCAGCAGCTTGGGACTAGCGGGAGCCCACGAGCAGTACTTC.

The V and J genes are TRBV14 and TRBJ2-5; 10 nucleotides align to TRBD2. The ends lost 1 base at V and 1 base at J; junction bases unmatched: 6. Germline V CDR1 and CDR2: SGHDN, FVKESK. The CDR3 extends over 17 amino acids. The CDR3 nucleotides are TGTGCCAGCAGCCAAGTTGGTAGCGGGGGGCTCCAAGAGACCCAGTACTTC. It encodes CASSQVGSGGLQETQYF.

This chain connects TRBV15 to TRBJ2-1; TRBD2 might be the D (5 bases). Germline CDR1 reads LNHNV; CDR2 reads YYDKDF (reference sequence). The CDR3 runs 15 residues. V lost 3 bases, J lost 8 bases, and 17 bases lay in between. The chain's CDR3 is CATSSTREGSYEQFF. The CDR3 coding sequence is TGTGCCACCAGCAGTACCCGAGAGGGTTCGTATGAGCAGTTCTTC.

The sample holds many counts of this clonotype. The chain combines TRBV7-3 with TRBJ2-7; 10 nucleotides agree with TRBD2. Germline V gene data show CDR1 as SGHTA and CDR2 as FQGTGA. The CDR3 has 15 amino acids. Trimming took 5 bases from V and 5 from J; bases not matched to a gene: 9. The CDR3 sequence is CASSASGTSVDEQYF. DNA for the CDR3: TGTGCCAGCAGCGCGTCCGGGACTAGCGTGGACGAGCAGTACTTC.

Note on this clonotype: Because the CDR3 is missing its conserved closing phenylalanine or tryptophan, this is likely a read error. The DNA is omitted, as the CDR3 cannot be located on it reliably, and the CDR3 follows TCRdb's listing. The V and J genes are TRBV7-8 and TRBJ2-1; the table's D gene call, TRBD2, was not cross checked with the DNA. The length of the CDR3 is 15 amino acids, counting both ends. Per germline, CDR1 SGHVS and CDR2 FQNEAQ. CDR3 protein: CASSLVLAGAIEQLL.

This clonotype was seen a handful of times. The rearrangement links TRBV6-6 to TRBJ1-2; D is perhaps TRBD1 (5 bases). The CDR3 length is 15 residues. V lost 4 bases and J lost 6, with 18 bases in between. Germline V lookup: CDR1 MNHNY, CDR2 SVGAGI (reference sequence). The CDR3 sequence is CASSSAAKTGDGYTF. The CDR3 DNA follows: TGTGCCAGCAGTTCCGCTGCCAAAACAGGAGATGGCTACACCTTC.

This clonotype was detected a few times. The chain has TRBV7-9 and TRBJ1-2, with TRBD1 matching 11 bases. Germline trimming cut 5 bases from V and 5 bases from J; bases unmatched to any gene: 7. This CDR3 spans 15 amino acids. The V gene's germline CDR1 is SEHNR and CDR2 FQNEAQ (reference sequence). The CDR3: CASSTTGTGGYGYTF. The DNA for the CDR3 is TGTGCCAGCAGCACGACCGGGACAGGGGGTTATGGCTACACCTTC.

This rearrangement joins TRBV19 to TRBJ2-3, with D possibly being TRBD1 (5 bases). Trimming cost V 6 bases and J 4 bases, with 8 bases left between them. The CDR3 extends over 12 amino acids. Germline CDR1 LNHDA, CDR2 SQIVND (reference sequence). The CDR3 nucleotides are TGTGCCAGTAGAGGGGTCGCAGATACGCAGTATTTT. It translates to CASRGVADTQYF.